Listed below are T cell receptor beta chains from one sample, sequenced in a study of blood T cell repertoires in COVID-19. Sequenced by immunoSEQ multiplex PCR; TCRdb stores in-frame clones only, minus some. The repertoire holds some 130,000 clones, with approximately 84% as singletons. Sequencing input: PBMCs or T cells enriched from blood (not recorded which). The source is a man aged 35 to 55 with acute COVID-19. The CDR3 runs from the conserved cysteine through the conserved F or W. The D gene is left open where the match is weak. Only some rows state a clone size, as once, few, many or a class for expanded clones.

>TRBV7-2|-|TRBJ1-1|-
TGTGCCAGCAGCTTAGTAGAGACTGAAGCTTTCTTT
CASSLVETEAFF
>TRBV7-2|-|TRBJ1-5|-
TGTGCCAGCAGCTTAGTAGTCAGCGGGATAGGCGGTCAGCCCCAGCATTTT
CASSLVVSGIGGQPQHF
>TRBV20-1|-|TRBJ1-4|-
TGCAGTGCTAGTACCAGGGGTGTTGAAAAACTGTTTTTT
CSASTRGVEKLFF
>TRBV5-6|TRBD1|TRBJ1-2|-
TGTGCCAGCAGCTGGACAGGGGGCAACTATGGCTACACCTTC
CASSWTGGNYGYTF
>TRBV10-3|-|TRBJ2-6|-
TGTGCCATCAGCGAACAGGCTTCTGGGGCCAACGTCCTGACTTTC
CAISEQASGANVLTF
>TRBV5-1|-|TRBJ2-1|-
TGCGCCAGCAGCTTCTCTCAGGGCTCCTACAATGAGCAGTTCTTC
CASSFSQGSYNEQFF
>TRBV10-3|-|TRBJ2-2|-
TGTGCCATCTGGAGGGGAGCCGGGGAGCTGTTTTTT
CAIWRGAGELFF
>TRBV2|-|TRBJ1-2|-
TGTGCCAGCAGTGAATATCTAAGACAGTGGTATGGCTACACCTTC
CASSEYLRQWYGYTF
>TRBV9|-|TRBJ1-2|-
TGTGCCAGCAACAGTAACTATGGCTACACCTTC
CASNSNYGYTF
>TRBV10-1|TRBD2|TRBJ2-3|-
TGCGCCAGCAGTGAGTCGGTCGGGGGGAGCACAGATACGCAGTATTTT
CASSESVGGSTDTQYF
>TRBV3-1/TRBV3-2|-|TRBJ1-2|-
TGTGCCAGCAGCCAAGTTCTCCGGGACTATGGCTACACCTTC
CASSQVLRDYGYTF
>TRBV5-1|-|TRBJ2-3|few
TGCGCCAGCAGCCTCACAGGGTTGAGCACAGATACGCAGTATTTT
CASSLTGLSTDTQYF
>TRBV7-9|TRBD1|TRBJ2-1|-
TGTGCCAGCAGCTTAGGGTCCGGGTGGGGGACAGCAGACAATGAGCAGTTCTTC
CASSLGSGWGTADNEQFF
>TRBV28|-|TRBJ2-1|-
TGTGCCAGCAGTGACAATAACAATGAGCAGTTCTTC
CASSDNNNEQFF
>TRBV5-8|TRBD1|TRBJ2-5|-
TGTGCCAGCAGCTTGTTGGGACAGAGGGAGACCCAGTACTTC
CASSLLGQRETQYF
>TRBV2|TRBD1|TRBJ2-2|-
TGTGCCAGCAGCCTCGGACAGGGAACCGGGGAGCTGTTTTTT
CASSLGQGTGELFF
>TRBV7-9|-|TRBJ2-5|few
TGTGCCAGCAGCTTAGCGTACTCCAAAGCCCAAGAGACCCAGTACTTC
CASSLAYSKAQETQYF
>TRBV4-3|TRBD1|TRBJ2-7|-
TGCGCCAGCAGCCGATTTCTAAATCCGGGACAGGGGCGGAACGAGCAGTACTTC
CASSRFLNPGQGRNEQYF
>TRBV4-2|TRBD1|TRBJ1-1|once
TGTGCCAGCAGCAAACAGACAGGGCAAGACACTGAAGCTTTCTTT
CASSKQTGQDTEAFF
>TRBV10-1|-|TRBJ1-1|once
TGCGCCAGCAGTGAGCCAGGACAGAATGAAGCTTTCTTT
CASSEPGQNEAFF
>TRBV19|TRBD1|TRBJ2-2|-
TGTGCCAGTAGTAGACTGGACAGGTCGAACACCGGGGAGCTGTTTTTT
CASSRLDRSNTGELFF
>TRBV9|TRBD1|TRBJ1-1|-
TGTGCCAGCAGCTTTGGACAGGCAGGGAACACTGAAGCTTTCTTT
CASSFGQAGNTEAFF
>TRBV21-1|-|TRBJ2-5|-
TGTGCCAGCAGCCCGGGACTAGCGGGGGCAAACCAAGAGACCCAGTACTTC
CASSPGLAGANQETQYF
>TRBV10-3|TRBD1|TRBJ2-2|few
TGTGCCATCAGTGACACAGGGGGCGGATTTGTGACCGGGGAGCTGTTTTTT
CAISDTGGGFVTGELFF
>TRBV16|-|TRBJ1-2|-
TGTGCCAGCAGCCAAGACAGGTCCGGTATCTATGGCTACACCTTC
CASSQDRSGIYGYTF
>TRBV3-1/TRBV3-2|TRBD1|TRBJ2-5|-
TGTGCCAGCAGCCAAGGGGACAGGCCCCAAGAGACCCAGTACTTC
CASSQGDRPQETQYF
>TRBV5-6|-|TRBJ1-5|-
TGTGCCAGCAGCGTTCGACAGCTTAATCAGCCCCAGCATTTT
CASSVRQLNQPQHF
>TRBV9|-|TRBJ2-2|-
TGTGCCAGCAGCGTAGCTGCGAAAGGAGCGAACACCGGGGAGCTGTTTTTT
CASSVAAKGANTGELFF
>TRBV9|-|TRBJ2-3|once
TGTGCCAGCAGCGTATTCCCTAGCGTCACAGATACGCAGTATTTT
CASSVFPSVTDTQYF
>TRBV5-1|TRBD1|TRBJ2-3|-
TGCGCCAGCACCTCCGGGACAGAACCCACAGATACGCAGTATTTT
CASTSGTEPTDTQYF
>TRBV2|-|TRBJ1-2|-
TGTGCCAGCAGTGAGGTCCAGGTCTATGGCTACACCTTC
CASSEVQVYGYTF
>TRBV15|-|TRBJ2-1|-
TGTGCCACCAGCAGAGAACAGGGCTCCTACAATGAGCAGTTCTTC
CATSREQGSYNEQFF
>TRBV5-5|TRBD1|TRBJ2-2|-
TGTGCCAGCAGCCGGGACAGGGGGCTCACCGGGGAGCTGTTTTTT
CASSRDRGLTGELFF
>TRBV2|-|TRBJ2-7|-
TGTGCCAGCAGTGAAATGTTGGTTACTAGCTCCTACGAGCAGTACTTC
CASSEMLVTSSYEQYF
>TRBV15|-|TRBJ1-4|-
TGTGCCACCAGCAGAGATATTGCTAATGAAAAACTGTTTTTT
CATSRDIANEKLFF
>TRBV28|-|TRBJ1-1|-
TGTGCCAGTGGAGGGGCCGGGGACACTGAAGCTTTCTTT
CASGGAGDTEAFF
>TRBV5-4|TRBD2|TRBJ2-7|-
TGTGCCAGCAGCTCCAGAGGTCCGGGGGGCTACGAGCAGTACTTC
CASSSRGPGGYEQYF
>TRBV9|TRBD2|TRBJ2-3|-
TGTGCCAGCAGCGAAATGACTAGCGGACGCACAGATACGCAGTATTTT
CASSEMTSGRTDTQYF
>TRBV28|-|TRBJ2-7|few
TGTGCCAGCAGTCCCTCCGGGACACCTAACTACGAGCAGTACTTC
CASSPSGTPNYEQYF
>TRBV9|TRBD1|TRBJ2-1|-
TGTGCCAGCAGCGTAGGCGCGGGACAGGGCGAAAAACCTTCCTACAATGAGCAGTTCTTC
CASSVGAGQGEKPSYNEQFF
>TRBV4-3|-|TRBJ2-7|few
TGCGCCAGCAGCCAAGATCGACACGGCTCCTACGAGCAGTACTTC
CASSQDRHGSYEQYF
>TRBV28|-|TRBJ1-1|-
TGTGCCAGCATGGCTGACACTGAAGCTTTCTTT
CASMADTEAFF